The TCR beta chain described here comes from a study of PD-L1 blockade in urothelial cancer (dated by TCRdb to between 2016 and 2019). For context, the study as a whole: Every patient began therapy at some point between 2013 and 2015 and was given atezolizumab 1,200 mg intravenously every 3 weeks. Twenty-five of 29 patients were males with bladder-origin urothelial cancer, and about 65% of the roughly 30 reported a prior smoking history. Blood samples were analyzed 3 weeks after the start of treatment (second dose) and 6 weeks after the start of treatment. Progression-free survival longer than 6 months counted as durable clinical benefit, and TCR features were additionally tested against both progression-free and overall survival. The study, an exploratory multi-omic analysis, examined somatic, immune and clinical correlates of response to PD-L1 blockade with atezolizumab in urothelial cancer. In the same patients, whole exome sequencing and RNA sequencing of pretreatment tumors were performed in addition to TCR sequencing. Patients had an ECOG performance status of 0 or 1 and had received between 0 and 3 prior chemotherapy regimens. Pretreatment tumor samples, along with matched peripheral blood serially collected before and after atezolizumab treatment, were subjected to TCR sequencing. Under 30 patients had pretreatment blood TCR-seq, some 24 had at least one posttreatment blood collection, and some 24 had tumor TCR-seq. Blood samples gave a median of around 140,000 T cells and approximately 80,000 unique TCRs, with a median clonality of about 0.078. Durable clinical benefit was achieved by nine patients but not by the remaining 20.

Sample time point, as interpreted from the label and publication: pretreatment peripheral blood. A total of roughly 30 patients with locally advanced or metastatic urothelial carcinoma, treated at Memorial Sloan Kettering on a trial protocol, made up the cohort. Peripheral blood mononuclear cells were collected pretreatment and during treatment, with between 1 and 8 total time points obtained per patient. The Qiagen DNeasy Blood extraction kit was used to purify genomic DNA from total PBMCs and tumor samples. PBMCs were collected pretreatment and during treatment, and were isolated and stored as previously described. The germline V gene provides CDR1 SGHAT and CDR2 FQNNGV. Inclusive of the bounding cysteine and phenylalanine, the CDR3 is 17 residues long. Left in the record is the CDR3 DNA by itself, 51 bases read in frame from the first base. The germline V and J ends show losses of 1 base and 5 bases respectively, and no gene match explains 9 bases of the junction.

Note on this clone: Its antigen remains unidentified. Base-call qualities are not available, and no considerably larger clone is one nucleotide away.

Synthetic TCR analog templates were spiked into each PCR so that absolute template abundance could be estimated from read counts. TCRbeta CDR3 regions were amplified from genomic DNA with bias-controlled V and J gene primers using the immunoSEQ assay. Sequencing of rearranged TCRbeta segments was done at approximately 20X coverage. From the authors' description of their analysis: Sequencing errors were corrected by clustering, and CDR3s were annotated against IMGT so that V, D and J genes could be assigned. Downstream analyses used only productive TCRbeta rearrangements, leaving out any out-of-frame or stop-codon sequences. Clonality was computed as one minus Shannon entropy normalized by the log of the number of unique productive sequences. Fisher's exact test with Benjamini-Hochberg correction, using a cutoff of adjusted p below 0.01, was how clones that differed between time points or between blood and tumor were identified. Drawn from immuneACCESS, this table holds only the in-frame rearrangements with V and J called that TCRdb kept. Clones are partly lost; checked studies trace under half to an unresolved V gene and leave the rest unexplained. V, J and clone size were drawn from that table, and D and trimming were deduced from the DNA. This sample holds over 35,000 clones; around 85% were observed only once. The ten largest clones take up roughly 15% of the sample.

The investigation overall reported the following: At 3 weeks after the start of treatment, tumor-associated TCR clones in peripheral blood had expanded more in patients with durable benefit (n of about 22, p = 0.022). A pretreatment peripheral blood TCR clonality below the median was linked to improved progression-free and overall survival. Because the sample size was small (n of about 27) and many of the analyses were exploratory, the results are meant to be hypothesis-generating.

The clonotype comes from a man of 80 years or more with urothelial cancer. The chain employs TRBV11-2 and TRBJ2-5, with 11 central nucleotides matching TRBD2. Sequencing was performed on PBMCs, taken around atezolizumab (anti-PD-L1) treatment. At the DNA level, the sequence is TGTGCCAGCAGCTTAGGCTACTTAGCGGGAGGGGGTGAGACCCAGTACTTC. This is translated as CASSLGYLAGGGETQYF.